Sequencing of this T cell receptor beta chain was carried out in a study of monozygotic twins with inflammatory bowel disease. Study results and limitations: The study supported no single strong signal or clonotype linked to IBD.

The CDR3 has 14 amino acids. In germline, CDR1 is LGHDT, CDR2 YNNKEL (reference sequence). Through template switching, UMIs that included a 6-nucleotide sample barcode were added. From its re-call of the 5' RACE reads, TCRdb lists each CDR3 protein once, without DNA. Its table records 90,000 to 110,000 distinct CDR3 sequences. Note on this clonotype: What it binds is unknown.

The J gene is TRBJ1-2, the V gene TRBV3-1; TCRdb's D call, TRBD1, is unchecked because there is no DNA. Sequencing was carried out using blood. The sequence was collected from a human donor with ulcerative colitis or Crohn's disease, or a healthy co-twin of an affected twin (not recorded which). CDR3 sequence reads: CASSQLGLQGGYTF.